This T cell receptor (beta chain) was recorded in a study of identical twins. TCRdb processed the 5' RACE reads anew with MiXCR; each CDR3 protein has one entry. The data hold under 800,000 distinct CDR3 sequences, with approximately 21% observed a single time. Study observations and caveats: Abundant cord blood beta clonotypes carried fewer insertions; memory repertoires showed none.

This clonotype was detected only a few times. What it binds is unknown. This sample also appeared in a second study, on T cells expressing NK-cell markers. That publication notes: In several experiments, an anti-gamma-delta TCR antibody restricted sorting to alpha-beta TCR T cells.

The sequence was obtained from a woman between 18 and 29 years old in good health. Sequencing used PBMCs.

The CDR3 bases are TGCAGTGCAGGACAGTTCCCCATGAACACTGAAGCTTTCTTT. Translation gives CSAGQFPMNTEAFF. V is TRBV20-1 and J is TRBJ1-1, with D possibly TRBD1 on 6 matching bases. This CDR3 has 14 amino acids. Germline assignment: CDR1 DFQATT and CDR2 SNEGSKA (reference sequence). Trimming removed 6 bases at V and 0 bases at J, with 14 bases between.